These 20 T cell receptor beta chains were all obtained from the same sample, sequenced in a study of blood T cell repertoires in COVID-19. The data were produced by immunoSEQ multiplex PCR, yet TCRdb's version contains in-frame clones alone and is incomplete. The table records about 380,000 clones, approximately 90% of them present only once. What was sequenced was PBMCs or T cells enriched from blood (not recorded which). The receptor set was obtained from a woman aged 18 to 35 who had recovered from COVID-19.

The genes are TRBV6-1 and TRBJ1-1, with no clear D. The germline V gene encodes CDR1 MNHNS and CDR2 SASEGT. Deletions cut 0 bases from V and 1 base from J, with 6 bases between. The CDR3 covers 14 residues. CDR3 sequence reads: CASSEALGNTEAFF. CDR3 in DNA: TGTGCCAGCAGTGAAGCGCTCGGGAACACTGAAGCTTTCTTT.

The V and J genes are TRBV7-2 and TRBJ2-2; 10 bases are shared with TRBD2. Germline CDR1 is SGHTA and CDR2 is FQGNSA. V was pared by 5 bases and J by 3 bases, with 6 bases of the junction left unmatched. This CDR3 spans 16 amino acids. CDR3 bases: TGTGCCAGCAGCCCGGGTCTAGCGGGAGACACCGGGGAGCTGTTTTTT. Translation: CASSPGLAGDTGELFF.

The rearrangement links TRBV7-2 to TRBJ2-7; 8 bases fit TRBD2. This CDR3 spans 15 amino acids. Germline assignment: CDR1 SGHTA and CDR2 FQGNSA. Trimming took 1 base from V and 2 from J; bases not matched to a gene: 4. CDR3 residues: CASSLGSGGPYEQYF. DNA of the CDR3: TGTGCCAGCAGCTTAGGTTCGGGGGGGCCCTACGAGCAGTACTTC.

The chain has TRBV5-3 and TRBJ1-4; TRBD1 is a possible D gene (5 bases). TRBV5-3 is recorded as an ORF, its role being uncertain. V gave up 4 bases and J gave up 0 bases, with 13 bases separating them. The CDR3 spans 16 residues. CDR3 nucleotide sequence: TGTGCCAGAAGCCATCGCTCGACAGCAACTAATGAAAAACTGTTTTTT. Its translation is CARSHRSTATNEKLFF.

The V call is TRBV3-1 (or the pseudogene TRBV3-2), the J call TRBJ2-3; unclear D gene. From germline, CDR1 is LGHDT and CDR2 YNNKEL (reference sequence). The CDR3 loop spans 13 amino acids. Trimming shortened V by 3 bases and J by 7 bases, and 11 bases separated the two germline ends. This CDR3 reads CASSQGTANTQYF. The CDR3 DNA reads as TGTGCCAGCAGCCAGGGTACAGCAAATACGCAGTATTTT.

The chain uses TRBV2 and TRBJ1-4; TRBD1 might be the D (5 bases). CDR3 size: 14 residues. V dropped 4 bases and J dropped 8 bases, with 14 bases sitting between them. Germline V gene sequence: CDR1 SNHLY, CDR2 FYNNEI. CDR3 bases: TGTGCCAGCAGTGCAGGGATGGTTCAGGAAAAACTGTTTTTT. The encoded protein is CASSAGMVQEKLFF. Combining the CDR3 with reference TRBV2 and TRBJ1-4 gives the whole variable domain EPEVTQTPSHQVTQMGQEVILRCVPISNHLYFYWYRQILGQKVEFLVSFYNNEISEKSEIFDDQFSVERPDGSNFTLKIRSTKLEDSAMYFCASSAGMVQEKLFFGSGTQLSVL.

The rearrangement uses TRBV19 and TRBJ1-1, with TRBD1 matching 10 bases. This CDR3 region has 16 residues. Germline CDR1 reads LNHDA; CDR2 reads SQIVND (reference sequence). V was pared by 6 bases and J by 5 bases, with 12 bases of the junction left unmatched. This CDR3 is CASRKIRQGAITEAFF. The CDR3 nucleotides read TGTGCCAGTAGGAAAATAAGACAGGGGGCTATTACTGAAGCTTTCTTT. Based on the CDR3 plus reference TRBV19 and TRBJ1-1, the full variable domain is DGGITQSPKYLFRKEGQNVTLSCEQNLNHDAMYWYRQDPGQGLRLIYYSQIVNDFQKGDIAEGYSVSREKKESFPLTVTSAQKNPTAFYLCASRKIRQGAITEAFFGQGTRLTVV.

The gene calls are TRBV14 and TRBJ2-5; the D gene is possibly TRBD1 (5 bases). Germline CDR1 is SGHDN and CDR2 is FVKESK. This CDR3 has 12 amino acids. Trimming shortened V by 1 base and J by 5 bases, and 5 bases separated the two germline ends. CDR3 sequence reads: CASSQAGETQYF. In DNA, the CDR3 is TGTGCCAGCAGCCAAGCAGGGGAGACCCAGTACTTC. The full variable domain, completed using reference TRBV14 and TRBJ2-5, is EAGVTQFPSHSVIEKGQTVTLRCDPISGHDNLYWYRRVMGKEIKFLLHFVKESKQDESGMPNNRFLAERTGGTYSTLKVQPAELEDSGVYFCASSQAGETQYFGPGTRLLVL.

This clone was observed once. The V and J genes are TRBV3-1 (or the pseudogene TRBV3-2) and TRBJ2-7; D gene ambiguous. The germline CDR1 and CDR2 sequences are LGHDT and YNNKEL (reference sequence). The CDR3 sequence is 13 residues long. Trimming pared 2 bases from V and 3 bases from J, leaving 8 bases between. CDR3 amino acids: CASSQTVVYEQYF. The DNA for the CDR3 is TGTGCCAGCAGCCAAACGGTAGTCTACGAGCAGTACTTC.

The genes are TRBV6-1 and TRBJ1-3, with TRBD1 identical over 7 bases. The V and J ends lost 3 bases and 7 bases, in that order; junction bases with no gene match: 3. Germline V gene data show CDR1 as MNHNS and CDR2 as SASEGT. The CDR3 contains 13 residues. The CDR3 DNA reads as TGTGCCAGCAGTGAGGGACAGTACAACACCATATATTTT. This encodes CASSEGQYNTIYF.

The chain employs TRBV4-1 and TRBJ1-2; 9 bases line up with TRBD1. Unmatched junction bases numbered 6, after V lost 3 bases and J lost 4 bases. The CDR3 loop spans 15 amino acids. Germline CDR1 reads MGHRA; CDR2 reads YSYEKL. Here the CDR3 DNA reads TGCGCCAGCAGCCAGGAGGGACAGGGAGGCTATGGCTACACCTTC. Translated, it gives CASSQEGQGGYGYTF.

J is TRBJ2-2 and V is TRBV4-3; TRBD1 matches at 8 bases. Unmatched junction bases numbered 13, after V lost 2 bases and J lost 5 bases. The CDR3 covers 18 residues. The germline gives CDR1 LGHNA, CDR2 YSLEER. CDR3 nucleotide sequence: TGCGCCAGCAGCCAACTAGGCGGCGGACAGGGCCTGACCGGGGAGCTGTTTTTT. This codes for CASSQLGGGQGLTGELFF.

The chain recombines TRBV6-1 with TRBJ1-2; D gene unclear. The CDR3 loop spans 13 amino acids. Deletions cut 3 bases from V and 8 bases from J, with 13 bases between. CDR1 and CDR2 (germline): MNHNS, SASEGT. The CDR3 nucleotides read TGTGCCAGCAGTGATCGGGGAGAGAACGGCTACACCTTC. Its translation is CASSDRGENGYTF.

The chain employs TRBV4-3 and TRBJ1-6; D is uncertain. Germline CDR1 reads LGHNA; CDR2 reads YSLEER. CDR3 length: 16 amino acids. V was trimmed by 4 bases and J by 5 bases, leaving 15 bases between them. The CDR3, as DNA: TGCGCCAGCAGCCGAGTGGGAGGTAACAATAATTCACCCCTCCACTTT. It codes for CASSRVGGNNNSPLHF.

As concerns this clone: Other DNA variants within this sample encode the same CDR3. The chain combines TRBV9 with TRBJ2-7; D call uncertain. With 0 bases removed from V and 0 bases from J, the gap between germline ends came to 7 bases. Germline-derived CDR1 and CDR2 are SGDLS and YYNGEE. The length of the CDR3 is 14 residues. In DNA form, the CDR3 reads TGTGCCAGCAGCGTAGATGGCAGCTCCTACGAGCAGTACTTC. It specifies CASSVDGSSYEQYF. The entire variable domain, with the rest obtained from reference TRBV9 and TRBJ2-7, is as follows: DSGVTQTPKHLITATGQRVTLRCSPRSGDLSVYWYQQSLDQGLQFLIQYYNGEERAKGNILERFSAQQFPDLHSELNLSSLELGDSALYFCASSVDGSSYEQYFGPGTRLTVT.

This chain uses TRBV4-3 with TRBJ1-6; 9 positions match TRBD1. The CDR3 is 15 residues long. The germline CDR1 and CDR2 sequences are LGHNA and YSLEER. Trimming removed 4 bases from V and 8 bases from J; junction bases left unmatched: 6. Here the CDR3 DNA reads TGCGCCAGCAGCCCTGGGGGACAGGGCTATTCACCCCTCCACTTT. It is translated as CASSPGGQGYSPLHF.

Of note for this clone: This same CDR3 is encoded by further DNA sequences in the sample. This chain links TRBV18 with TRBJ2-7, with D tentatively TRBD1 (6 bases). V gave up 4 bases and J gave up 4 bases, with 11 bases separating them. Germline values: CDR1 KGHSH, CDR2 LQKENI. The CDR3 consists of 13 residues. CDR3 bases: TGTGCCAGCTCACTGTTACAGGGTTACGAGCAGTACTTC. Amino acids: CASSLLQGYEQYF. The variable domain in full, with the rest retrieved from reference TRBV18 and TRBJ2-7, is NAGVMQNPRHLVRRRGQEARLRCSPMKGHSHVYWYRQLPEEGLKFMVYLQKENIIDESGMPKERFSAEFPKEGPSILRIQQVVRGDSAAYFCASSLLQGYEQYFGPGTRLTVT.

This sequence joins TRBV6-5 and TRBJ1-2, with a tentative D call TRBD1 (6 bases). This CDR3 has 14 residues. Germline V gene lookup returns CDR1 MNHEY and CDR2 SVGAGI. With 11 bases removed from V and 8 bases from J, the gap between germline ends came to 24 bases. Here the CDR3 reads CAVYPPGQTGGYTF. The CDR3 DNA reads TGTGCCGTATACCCACCGGGACAAACGGGAGGCTACACCTTC.

CDR3 DNA sequence: TGTGCCAGCAGCCTGGAGGAAACAGGGCACTATGGCTACACCTTC. Protein: CASSLEETGHYGYTF. The chain couples TRBV4-2 to TRBJ1-2; tentatively, D is TRBD1 (6 bases). Germline values: CDR1 LGHNA, CDR2 YNFKEQ. The V end lost 4 bases, the J end lost 3 bases, and 15 bases lay between the germline ends. CDR3 length equals 15 residues.

The chain carries TRBV3-1 (or the pseudogene TRBV3-2) and TRBJ1-3; 10 positions match TRBD1. Trimming cost V 4 bases and J 4 bases; bases outside gene matches: 1. In germline, CDR1 is LGHDT, CDR2 YNNKEL (reference sequence). The CDR3 has 14 amino acids. The DNA of the CDR3 is TGTGCCAGCAGCCGGACAGGGGGAGGAAACACCATATATTTT. Translated, it gives CASSRTGGGNTIYF.